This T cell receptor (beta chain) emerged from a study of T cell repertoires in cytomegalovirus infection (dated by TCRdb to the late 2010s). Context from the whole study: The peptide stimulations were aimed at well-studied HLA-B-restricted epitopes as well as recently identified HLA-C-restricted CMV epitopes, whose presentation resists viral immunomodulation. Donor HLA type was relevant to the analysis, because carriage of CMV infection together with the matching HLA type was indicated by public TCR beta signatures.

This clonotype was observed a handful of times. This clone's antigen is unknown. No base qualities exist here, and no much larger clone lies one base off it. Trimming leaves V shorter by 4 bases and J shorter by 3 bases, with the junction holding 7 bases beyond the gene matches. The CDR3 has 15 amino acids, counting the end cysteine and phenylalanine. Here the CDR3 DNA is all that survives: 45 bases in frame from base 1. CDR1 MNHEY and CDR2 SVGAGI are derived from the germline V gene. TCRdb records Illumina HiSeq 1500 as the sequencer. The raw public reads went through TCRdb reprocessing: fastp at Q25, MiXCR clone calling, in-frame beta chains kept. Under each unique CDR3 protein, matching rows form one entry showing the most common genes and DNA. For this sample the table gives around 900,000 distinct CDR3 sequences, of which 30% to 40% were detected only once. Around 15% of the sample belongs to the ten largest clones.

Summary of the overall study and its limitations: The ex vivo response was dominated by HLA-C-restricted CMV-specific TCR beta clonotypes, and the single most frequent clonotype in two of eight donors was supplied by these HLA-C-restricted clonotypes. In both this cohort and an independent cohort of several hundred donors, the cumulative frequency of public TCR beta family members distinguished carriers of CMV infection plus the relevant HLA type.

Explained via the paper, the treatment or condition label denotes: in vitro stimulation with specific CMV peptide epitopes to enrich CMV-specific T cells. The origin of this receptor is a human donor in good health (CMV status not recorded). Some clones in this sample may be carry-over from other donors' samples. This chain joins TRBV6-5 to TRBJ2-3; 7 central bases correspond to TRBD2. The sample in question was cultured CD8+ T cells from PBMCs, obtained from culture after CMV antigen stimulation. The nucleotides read TGTGCCAGCAGTTGGACTAGAGAATTTACAGATACGCAGTATTTT. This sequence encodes CASSWTREFTDTQYF.